This T cell receptor (beta chain) was identified during a study of blood T cell repertoires in COVID-19. The germline V gene has CDR1 MDHEN and CDR2 SYDVKM. The CDR3 extends over 13 amino acids. Trimming removed 6 bases from V and 3 bases from J; junction bases left unmatched: 3. Clinical history reported by participants formed the basis on which cohorts were assigned. In the original analysis: The authors estimated nucleated cell counts from reference gene primer amplification. The assay was immunoSEQ multiplex PCR, and TCRdb's table has in-frame clones only and misses some. The DNA gave D and trimming, while V, J and clone size come from that table. The sample contains about 430,000 clones, 75% to 90% of which appear only once.

This TCR came from a man aged 25-45 years who had recovered from COVID-19. The specimen sequenced was PBMCs or T cells enriched from blood (not recorded which). The chain combines TRBV28 with TRBJ2-5; TRBD1 aligns across 8 bases. CDR3 bases: TGTGCCAGCAGAGCGACAGGGGAAGAGACCCAGTACTTC. Translation: CASRATGEETQYF.